This T cell receptor beta chain was sequenced for a study of T-cell reconstitution after alpha-beta-depleted transplantation in children (TCRdb year 2016). Turning to the overall study: T-cell immune reconstitution after TCRalphabeta/CD19-depleted allogeneic hematopoietic cell transplantation in children was quantitatively tracked in the study by means of TCR repertoire profiling.

Library generation was performed with PCR. Sequencer: Illumina HiSeq 2500. Molecular barcoding was employed in the preparation of TCR libraries, with unique molecular identifiers being used to normalize TCRbeta repertoire quantification. Using fastp trimming at Q25 and MiXCR clonotype assembly, TCRdb reanalyzed the public sequencing data and kept in-frame beta chains. Identical CDR3 protein sequences are pooled into one entry, listed with their most common genes and DNA. Within this sample are around 490,000 distinct CDR3 sequences, with roughly an eighth of them counted one time only. The ten largest clones take up 14% of the sample. The CDR3 runs 13 amino acids, cysteine and phenylalanine included. Only CDR3 DNA is held: 39 bases, read in frame from base 1. In the germline V gene, CDR1 corresponds to SQVTM and CDR2 to ANQGSEA. V gives up 6 bases and J gives up 4 bases, and the segment between their germline ends measures 14 bases.

Findings and caveats that apply to the study as a whole: The apparently early alphabetaT-cell count recovery about two months after transplant was reportedly dependent on only several hundred rapidly expanded clones derived from non-depleted graft cells. In some patients, high TCRbeta diversity at day 60 was attributed to recipient T cells and intrathymic progenitors that had survived conditioning. Hyperexpanded clone frequencies declined over subsequent months; after one year, T-cell counts and TCRbeta diversity were mostly attributed to newly produced T cells.

In its sample, this clonotype was seen many times. It has no known antigen specificity. No much larger clone is present one base from it, and per-base qualities are unavailable. Explained via the paper, the treatment or condition label denotes: allogeneic hematopoietic cell transplantation with graft depleted of TCRalphabeta T cells and CD19 B cells. TCRalphabeta/CD19-depleted allogeneic hematopoietic cell grafts were given to the transplant recipients, all of whom were children. This sequence originates from a female patient between 2 and 15 years old who had a stem cell transplant for aplastic anemia, so the T cells may come from the graft donor. This chain is built from TRBV29-1 and TRBJ2-3; TRBD1 is possibly the D segment (5 matching bases). Sequences were derived from PBMCs, mostly from graft donor cells, sampled 180 days after TCRalphabeta/CD19-depleted stem cell transplant. CDR3 protein: CSVLPMTADTQYF. The DNA reads as follows: TGCAGCGTCCTCCCTATGACAGCAGATACGCAGTATTTT.